The T cell receptor beta chain described here comes from a study of CD8+CD57+ T cells in acquired aplastic anemia. As for the study in general: Sorting CD4+ and CD8+ cells gave DNA averaging roughly 3.2 ug.

Patients picked for sequencing had shown CD8+CD57+ cell expansion detected by flow cytometry. At blood sampling, none of the patients had yet received therapy. This clonotype came up many times. The CDR3 runs to 12 residues. V lost 6 bases, J lost 5 bases, and 9 bases lay in between. The use of genomic DNA as template underpinned the TCR beta VDJ and CDR3 profiling. In TCRdb, the reads were re-called with MiXCR into one record per CDR3 protein. This sample has 450,000 to 600,000 distinct CDR3 sequences, with over 25% found just once. V is TRBV12-3 or TRBV12-4 and J is TRBJ2-3; D possibly corresponds to TRBD2 (5 bases). Sequencing was done on a sample of sorted CD4+, CD8+, or CD8+CD57+ T cells (not recorded which) from PBMCs. The receptor was derived from a human donor with aplastic anemia. DNA for the CDR3: TGTGCCAGCAGCTCCGAGGGAGATACGCAGTATTTT. It is translated as CASSSEGDTQYF.